Listed below are T cell receptor beta chains from one sample, sequenced in a study of blood T cells in healthy people across ages. TCRdb re-analysed the 5' RACE reads in MiXCR, keeping a single row per CDR3 protein. Of 1.5 million to 1.8 million distinct CDR3 sequences in the sample, approximately 43% were seen once. The sequencing sample was made of blood. Source of these receptors: a young woman in good health. The conserved cysteine and the conserved F or W are not part of the CDR3 here.

v_call cdr3_aa
TRBV27 ASSLSRSAGDYT
TRBV7-9 ASSFSGANTEAF
TRBV7-9 ASSSTSGFTETQY
TRBV5-6 ASSTDRSYEQY
TRBV18 ASSQQGFRRTEAF
TRBV5-4 ASSSGLNPYNEQF
TRBV9 ASSVGGLVSLGELF
TRBV25-1 ASSENTYGYT
TRBV18 ASSPRYSQEQY
TRBV20-1 SAFWTGAYEQY
TRBV30 AWTRQGYGYT
TRBV4-2 ASSQDRPTDGYT
TRBV5-1 ASSPPSVNSPLH
TRBV27 ASSFARTGVYEQY
TRBV6-5 AGSYQSGIYGYT
TRBV7-2 ASSLGVVRREDDWPQH
TRBV3-1 ASSQVDSEQY
TRBV7-9 ASSLLGGPSYNEQF
TRBV7-2 ASSLAWHTGELF
TRBV12-3/TRBV12-4 ASSLILPTGLAGGNEQY
TRBV10-3 AISGRSSYNEQF
TRBV27 ASSLSPGLAGGLTYEQY
TRBV4-1 ASSQPGTADNYGYT
TRBV27 ASSLRSGEQY
TRBV5-1 ASSLGLLSDRSYEQY
TRBV12-3/TRBV12-4 ASSSLPGLAGGTSTDTQY
TRBV6-6 ASSPQTGGNEQF
TRBV12-3/TRBV12-4 ASSAHGGTYEQY
TRBV15 ATSGLHTDTQY
TRBV7-9 ASSLAPTQETQY
TRBV6-4 ASSGTSGSYNEQY
TRBV29-1 NVVGARQQHMFTEAF
TRBV29-1 SVDRYGRDTSGANVLT
TRBV27 ASRTPYNSPLH
TRBV4-2 ASSQGLLAGYEQF
TRBV20-1 SAPGLPSTDTQY
TRBV4-2 ASSQASGPYGEQY
TRBV29-1 SVLTRMTDTQY
TRBV6-1 ASSPGNNPGELF
TRBV18 ASSPVRDSLGDYGYT
TRBV10-3 AISPDRGNQPQH
TRBV12-3/TRBV12-4 ASKTGTGVGEAF
TRBV10-3 AISESRMLAVAKNIQY
TRBV9 ASSGGPFRGYT
TRBV20-1 SASPGTIIATNEKLF
TRBV4-3 ASSQDWGTDVTDTQY
TRBV9 ASSARDNYNEQF
TRBV6-2/TRBV6-3 ASRPIGLGHTSDTQY
TRBV27 ASSPETGTGLYEQY
TRBV7-9 ASTAQGARNTEAF
TRBV2 ASSSLGTGVDEQY
TRBV12-3/TRBV12-4 ASSSHFQGEKLF
TRBV7-9 ASQGWYEQY